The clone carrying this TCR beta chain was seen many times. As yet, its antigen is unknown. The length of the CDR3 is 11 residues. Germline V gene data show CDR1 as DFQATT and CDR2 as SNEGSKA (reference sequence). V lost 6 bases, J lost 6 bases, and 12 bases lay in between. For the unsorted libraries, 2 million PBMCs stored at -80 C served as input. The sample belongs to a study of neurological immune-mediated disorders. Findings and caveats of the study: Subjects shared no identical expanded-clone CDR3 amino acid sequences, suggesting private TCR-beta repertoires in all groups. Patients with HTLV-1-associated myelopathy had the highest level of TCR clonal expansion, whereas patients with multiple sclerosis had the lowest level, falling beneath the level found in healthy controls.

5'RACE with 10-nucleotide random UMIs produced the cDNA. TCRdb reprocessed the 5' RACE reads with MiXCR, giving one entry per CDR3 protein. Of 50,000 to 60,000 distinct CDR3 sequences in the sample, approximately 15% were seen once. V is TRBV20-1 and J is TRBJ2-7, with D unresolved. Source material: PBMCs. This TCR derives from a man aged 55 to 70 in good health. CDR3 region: CSAPGQIEQYF. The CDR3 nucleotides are TGCAGTGCCCCCGGTCAGATCGAGCAGTACTTC.